The 5 T cell receptor beta chains in this list originate from one sample, sequenced in a study of cytomegalovirus exposure and HLA in healthy donors. The PCR employed 60 Vbeta primers together with 13 Jbeta primers. Data came from immunoSEQ multiplex PCR; TCRdb stores just in-frame clones and leaves some out. The sample has some 130,000 clones; 79% are singletons. The sample comprised PBMCs. These receptors were obtained from a man aged 18 to 29 in good health and CMV-seronegative.

This clone occurred once. This chain joins TRBV7-2 and TRBJ2-2; 9 bases fit TRBD1. Unmatched junction bases numbered 4, after V lost 3 bases and J lost 5 bases. There are 15 residues in the CDR3. Germline lookup yields CDR1 SGHTA and CDR2 FQGNSA. CDR3 in DNA: TGTGCCAGCAGCTTGGTTGGGACAGGGACCGGGGAGCTGTTTTTT. Translation: CASSLVGTGTGELFF.

The V gene is TRBV19, the J gene TRBJ2-4; 7 bases align to TRBD2. Per the germline V gene, CDR1 is LNHDA and CDR2 is SQIVND (reference sequence). The CDR3 contains 12 residues. With 6 bases clipped from V and 5 bases from J, the junction kept 1 base outside the gene matches. CDR3 in amino acids: CASRSGENIQYF. CDR3 bases: TGTGCCAGTAGGAGCGGGGAAAACATTCAGTACTTC.

About this clone: The junction differs from germline at one of its ends, possibly a read error. Other DNA sequences in the same sample also yield this CDR3. V is TRBV19 and J is TRBJ2-7, with 15 positions matching TRBD2. The CDR3 has 16 amino acids. Germline values: CDR1 LNHDA, CDR2 SQIVND (reference sequence). CDR3 region: CASSRGLAGGLYEQYF. DNA for the CDR3: TGTGCCAGTAGTCGCGGACTAGCGGGAGGGCTCTACGAGCAGTATTTC.

The chain couples TRBV9 to TRBJ2-1; 8 bases map to TRBD2. The germline V gene has CDR1 SGDLS and CDR2 YYNGEE. Unmatched junction bases numbered 13, after V lost 4 bases and J lost 1 base. The CDR3 is 18 residues long. CDR3 in amino acids: CASSSLGFSGMSYNEQFF. The CDR3 nucleotides read TGTGCCAGCAGCTCCCTGGGGTTTAGCGGGATGTCCTACAATGAGCAGTTCTTC.

This chain connects TRBV7-6 to TRBJ1-1; a weak D match, TRBD1 (5 bases). This CDR3 spans 15 amino acids. Germline lookup yields CDR1 SGHVS and CDR2 FNYEAQ. The V gene lost 5 bases and the J gene lost 4 bases, with 17 bases spanning the gap. As DNA, the CDR3 is TGTGCCAGCAGCAAGAGTGGCAGGGAGGGCACTGAAGCTTTCTTT. It is translated as CASSKSGREGTEAFF.